The rows below give T cell receptor beta chains drawn from one sample of a study of cytomegalovirus exposure and HLA in healthy donors. Data came from immunoSEQ multiplex PCR; TCRdb stores just in-frame clones and leaves some out. The table has over 110,000 clones, about 80% seen once; the top ten hold 2% to 3%. What was sequenced was PBMCs. All receptors derive from a young woman in good health and CMV-seropositive. Both conserved end residues are part of each CDR3. D genes are given only for firm matches. Size values are once, few and many counts, or a class for expanded clones, and some rows have none.

v_gene	j_gene	d_gene	abundance	CDR3nt	CDR3aa
TRBV27	TRBJ1-5	-	-	TGTGCCAGCAGTGAGGGAACGGGGTTAAGCAATCAGCCCCAGCATTTT	CASSEGTGLSNQPQHF
TRBV7-8	TRBJ1-5	-	-	TGTGCCAGCAGCTCCACTTTTGGGGGGGGCAATCAGCCCCAGCATTTT	CASSSTFGGGNQPQHF
TRBV10-3	TRBJ1-3	-	-	TGTGCCGCCGGAAGGGGCAGACCTTCTGGAAACACCATATATTTT	CAAGRGRPSGNTIYF
TRBV4-1	TRBJ1-4	-	-	TGCGCCAGCAGCCAAGCTGGAGGGGATGATGAAAAACTGTTTTTT	CASSQAGGDDEKLFF
TRBV5-8	TRBJ1-6	-	once	TGTGCCAGCAGCTATAGTCTTAATTCACCCCTCCACTTT	CASSYSLNSPLHF
TRBV5-1	TRBJ2-7	-	-	TGCGCCAGCAGCTTGGGGAGTCCCAACGAGCAGTACTTC	CASSLGSPNEQYF
TRBV19	TRBJ1-1	-	few	TGTGCCAGTAGTATCCAGGGTATCTCTGAAGCTTTCTTT	CASSIQGISEAFF
TRBV9	TRBJ1-1	-	-	TGTGCCAGCAGCGTATCGGCCGTGGCGGACACTGAAGCTTTCTTT	CASSVSAVADTEAFF
TRBV28	TRBJ2-2	-	-	TGTGCCAGCAGCCGACTAGATAACACCGGGGAGCTGTTTTTT	CASSRLDNTGELFF
TRBV27	TRBJ1-2	-	-	TGTGCCAGCAGTTTCCTTAGGGGGGGAGGAGGCTACACCTTC	CASSFLRGGGGYTF
TRBV5-1	TRBJ2-4	TRBD2	-	TGCGCCAGCAGCTTAGGACTAGCGGGGGGACTAGCCAAAAACATTCAGTACTTC	CASSLGLAGGLAKNIQYF
TRBV5-8	TRBJ2-7	TRBD1	-	TGTGCCAGCAGCTTGGGACAGGGTCTGGGCGAGCAGTACTTC	CASSLGQGLGEQYF
TRBV6-1	TRBJ1-5	TRBD1	-	TGTGCCAGCGGGACGGACAGGGAGAGGCGATGGCCCCAGCATTTT	CASGTDRERRWPQHF
TRBV10-1	TRBJ2-3	TRBD2	once	TGCGCCAGCAGCGATGGGACTAGCGCAGATACGCAGTATTTT	CASSDGTSADTQYF
TRBV7-6	TRBJ1-1	-	-	TGTGCCAGCAGCCCAGGCGGGGACACTGAAGCTTTCTTT	CASSPGGDTEAFF
TRBV10-1	TRBJ2-2	-	-	TGCGCCAGCAGCCCATTACAGGGCTTCGCCACCGGGGAGCTGTTTTTT	CASSPLQGFATGELFF
TRBV9	TRBJ2-7	-	-	TGTGCCAGCAGCGTAAACCCCCAGTTTTACGAGCAGTACTTC	CASSVNPQFYEQYF
TRBV7-9	TRBJ2-1	-	once	TGTGCCAGCAGCTTAAGGCAGGGAACCTACAATGAGCAGTTCTTC	CASSLRQGTYNEQFF
TRBV19	TRBJ1-1	TRBD1	-	TGTGCCAGTAGTGACAGGGTCCGCACTGAAGCTTTCTTT	CASSDRVRTEAFF
TRBV19	TRBJ1-5	-	-	TGTGCCAGTAGTATAGGGGCAGGCCCCCAGCATTTT	CASSIGAGPQHF
TRBV11-2	TRBJ2-5	-	once	TGTGCCAGCAGGCCTACTGGCGGGGGCGAGACCCAGTACTTC	CASRPTGGGETQYF
TRBV6-1	TRBJ1-2	TRBD1	-	TGTGCCAGCAGTGAACATCGGACAGGGGGTGAGGGCTACACCTTC	CASSEHRTGGEGYTF
TRBV7-6	TRBJ2-7	TRBD1	-	TGTGCCAGCAGCTTAGCACGGACAGGGCTCCACGAGCAGTACTTC	CASSLARTGLHEQYF
TRBV5-1	TRBJ2-1	TRBD2	-	TGCGCCAGCAGCAACGCGGGACTAGGGAGGGCGGGTGAGCAGTTCTTC	CASSNAGLGRAGEQFF
TRBV19	TRBJ2-1	-	-	TGTGCCAGTAGTGGCCTGCAGGGTGGAGAGCAGTTCTTC	CASSGLQGGEQFF
TRBV5-6	TRBJ1-2	-	-	TGTGCCAGCAGCTTGTGGGGGGGGGACCTAGCTAACTATGGCTACACCTTC	CASSLWGGDLANYGYTF
TRBV7-9	TRBJ2-5	-	-	TGTGCCAGCAGCATCCCACAGGGTTTAGGGGAGACCCAGTACTTC	CASSIPQGLGETQYF
TRBV7-9	TRBJ1-3	-	-	TGTGCCAGCAGCTCAGGTCTTGTGGGAAACACCATATATTTT	CASSSGLVGNTIYF
TRBV7-9	TRBJ1-6	-	once	TGTGCCAGCAGCTTAGCCCCCGGGGGGGGAAATAATTCACCCCTCCACTTT	CASSLAPGGGNNSPLHF
TRBV7-9	TRBJ1-4	TRBD1	few	TGTGCCAGCAGTTCGCCCGGGACAGGGACAACTAATGAAAAACTGTTTTTT	CASSSPGTGTTNEKLFF
TRBV10-2	TRBJ2-1	TRBD2	-	TGCGCCAGCACCGCGTGGTCTAGCGGGGGGACCAACAATGAGCAGTTCTTC	CASTAWSSGGTNNEQFF
TRBV27	TRBJ1-4	-	-	TGTGCCAGCAGTTTAGGTGGGGGGGGTGAAAAACTGTTTTTT	CASSLGGGGEKLFF
TRBV2	TRBJ2-4	-	-	TGTGCCAGCCGGGGAGTGCAGGGGATTAGAGCCAAAAACATTCAGTACTTC	CASRGVQGIRAKNIQYF